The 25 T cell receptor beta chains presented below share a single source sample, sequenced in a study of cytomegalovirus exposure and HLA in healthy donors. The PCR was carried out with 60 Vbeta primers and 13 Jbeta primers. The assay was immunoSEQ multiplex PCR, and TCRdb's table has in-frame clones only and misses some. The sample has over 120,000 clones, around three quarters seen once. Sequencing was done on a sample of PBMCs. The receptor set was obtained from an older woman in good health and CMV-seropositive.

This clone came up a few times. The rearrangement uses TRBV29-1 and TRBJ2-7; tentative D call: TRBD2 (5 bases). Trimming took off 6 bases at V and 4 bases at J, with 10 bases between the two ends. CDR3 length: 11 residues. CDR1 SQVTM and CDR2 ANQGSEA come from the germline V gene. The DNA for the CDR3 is TGCAGCGTAGCGAGGGCATACGAGCAGTACTTC. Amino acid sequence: CSVARAYEQYF.

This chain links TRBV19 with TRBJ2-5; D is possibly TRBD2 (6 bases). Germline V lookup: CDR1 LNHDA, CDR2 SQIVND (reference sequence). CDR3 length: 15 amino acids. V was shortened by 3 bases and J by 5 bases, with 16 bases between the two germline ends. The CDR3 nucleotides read TGTGCCAGTAGTATTGGCGGGGTCGGTTGGGAGACCCAGTACTTC. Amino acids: CASSIGGVGWETQYF.

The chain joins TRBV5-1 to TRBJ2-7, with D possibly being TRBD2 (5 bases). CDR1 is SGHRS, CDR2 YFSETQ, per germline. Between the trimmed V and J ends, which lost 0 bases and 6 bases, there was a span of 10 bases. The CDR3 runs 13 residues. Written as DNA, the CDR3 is TGCGCCAGCAGCTTGGGACTACCGGGCGAGCAGTACTTC. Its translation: CASSLGLPGEQYF.

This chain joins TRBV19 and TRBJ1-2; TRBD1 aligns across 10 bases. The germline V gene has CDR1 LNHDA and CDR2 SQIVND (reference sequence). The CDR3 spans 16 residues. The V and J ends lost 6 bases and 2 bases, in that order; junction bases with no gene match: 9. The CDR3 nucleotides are TGTGCCAGTAGCAGGGGACCGGGACAGGGGAACTATGGCTACACCTTC. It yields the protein CASSRGPGQGNYGYTF.

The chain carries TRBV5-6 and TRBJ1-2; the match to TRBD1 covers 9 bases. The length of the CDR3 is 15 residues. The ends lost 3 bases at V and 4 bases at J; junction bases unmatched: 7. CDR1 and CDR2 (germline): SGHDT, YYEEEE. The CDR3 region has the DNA TGTGCCAGCAGCTCTAACAGGGGGCAGAGCTATGGCTACACCTTC. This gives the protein CASSSNRGQSYGYTF.

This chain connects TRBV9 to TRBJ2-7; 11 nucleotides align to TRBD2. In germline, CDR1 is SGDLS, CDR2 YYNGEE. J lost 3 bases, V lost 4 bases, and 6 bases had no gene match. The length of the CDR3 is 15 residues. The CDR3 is CASSPTSGSFYEQYF. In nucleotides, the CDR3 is TGTGCCAGCAGCCCCACTAGCGGGAGTTTCTACGAGCAGTACTTC.

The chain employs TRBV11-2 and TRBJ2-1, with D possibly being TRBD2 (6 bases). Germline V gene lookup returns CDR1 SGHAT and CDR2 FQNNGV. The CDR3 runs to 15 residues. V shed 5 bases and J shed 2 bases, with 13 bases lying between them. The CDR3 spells CASSGDFQAYNEQFF. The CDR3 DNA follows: TGTGCCAGCAGCGGGGACTTTCAGGCCTACAATGAGCAGTTCTTC.

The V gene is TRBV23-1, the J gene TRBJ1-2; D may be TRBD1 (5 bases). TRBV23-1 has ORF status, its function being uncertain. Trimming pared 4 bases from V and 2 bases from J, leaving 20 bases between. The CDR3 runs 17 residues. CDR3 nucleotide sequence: TGCGCCAGCAGTCGTAAACTGGGGAGGGGTGAGAACTATGGCTACACCTTC. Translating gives CASSRKLGRGENYGYTF.

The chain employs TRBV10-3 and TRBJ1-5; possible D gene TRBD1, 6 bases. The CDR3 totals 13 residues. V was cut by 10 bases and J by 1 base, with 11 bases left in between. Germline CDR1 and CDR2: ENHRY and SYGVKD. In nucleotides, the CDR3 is TGTGCCAGCAAACAGGGAAGCAATCAGCCCCAGCATTTT. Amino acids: CASKQGSNQPQHF.

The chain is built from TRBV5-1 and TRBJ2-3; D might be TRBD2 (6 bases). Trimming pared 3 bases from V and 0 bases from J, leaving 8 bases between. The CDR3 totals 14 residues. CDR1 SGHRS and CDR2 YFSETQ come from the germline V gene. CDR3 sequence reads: CASSSGTSTDTQYF. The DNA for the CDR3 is TGCGCCAGCAGCTCCGGGACTAGCACAGATACGCAGTATTTT.

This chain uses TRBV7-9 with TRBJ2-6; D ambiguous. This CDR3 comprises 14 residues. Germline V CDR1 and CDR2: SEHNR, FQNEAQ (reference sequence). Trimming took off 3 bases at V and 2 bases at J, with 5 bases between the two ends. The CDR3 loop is CASSFQAGANVLTF. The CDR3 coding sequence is TGTGCCAGCAGCTTCCAGGCTGGGGCCAACGTCCTGACTTTC. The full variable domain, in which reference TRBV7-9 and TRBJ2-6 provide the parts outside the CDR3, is DTGVSQNPRHKITKRGQNVTFRCDPISEHNRLYWYRQTLGQGPEFLTYFQNEAQLEKSRLLSDRFSAERPKGSFSTLEIQRTEQGDSAMYLCASSFQAGANVLTFGAGSRLTVL.

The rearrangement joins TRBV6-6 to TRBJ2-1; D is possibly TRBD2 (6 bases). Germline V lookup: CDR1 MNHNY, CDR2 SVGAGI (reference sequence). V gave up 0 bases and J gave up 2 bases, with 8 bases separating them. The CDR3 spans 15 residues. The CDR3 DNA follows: TGTGCCAGCAGTTACTCGCGGGAACCCTACAATGAGCAGTTCTTC. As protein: CASSYSREPYNEQFF.

Written as DNA, the CDR3 is TGTGCCAGCAGTTTGGATACAGGGCGTGGTCAGCCCCAGCATTTT. Its protein is CASSLDTGRGQPQHF. This rearrangement joins TRBV28 to TRBJ1-5, with D possibly being TRBD1 (6 bases). CDR1 is MDHEN, CDR2 SYDVKM, per germline. The CDR3 is made up of 15 amino acids. V lost 3 bases to trimming and J lost 6 bases, with 15 bases between them.

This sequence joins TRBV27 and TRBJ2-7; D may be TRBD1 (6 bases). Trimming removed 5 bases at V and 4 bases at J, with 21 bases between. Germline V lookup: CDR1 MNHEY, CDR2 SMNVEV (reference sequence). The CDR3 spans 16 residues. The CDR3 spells CASSPQGGYGSYEQYF. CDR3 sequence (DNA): TGTGCCAGCAGTCCACAAGGGGGATATGGGAGTTACGAGCAGTACTTC.

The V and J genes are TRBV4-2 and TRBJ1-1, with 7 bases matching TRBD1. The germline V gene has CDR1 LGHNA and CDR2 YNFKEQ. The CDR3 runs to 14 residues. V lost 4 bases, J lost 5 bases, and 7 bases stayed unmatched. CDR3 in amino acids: CASSLTTGVTEAFF. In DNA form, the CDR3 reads TGTGCCAGCAGCCTAACCACAGGGGTGACTGAAGCTTTCTTT.

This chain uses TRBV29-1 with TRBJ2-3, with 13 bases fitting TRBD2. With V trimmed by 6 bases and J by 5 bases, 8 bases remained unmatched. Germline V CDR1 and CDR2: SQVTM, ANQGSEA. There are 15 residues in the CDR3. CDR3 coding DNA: TGCAGCGTCACGGGACTAGCGGGACGCGGAGATACGCAGTATTTT. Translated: CSVTGLAGRGDTQYF.

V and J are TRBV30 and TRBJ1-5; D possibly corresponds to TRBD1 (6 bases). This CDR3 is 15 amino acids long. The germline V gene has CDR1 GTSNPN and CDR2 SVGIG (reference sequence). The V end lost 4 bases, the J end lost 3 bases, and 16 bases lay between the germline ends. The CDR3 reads CAWNPGGQFNQPQHF. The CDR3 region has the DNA TGTGCCTGGAACCCTGGGGGACAATTCAATCAGCCCCAGCATTTT.

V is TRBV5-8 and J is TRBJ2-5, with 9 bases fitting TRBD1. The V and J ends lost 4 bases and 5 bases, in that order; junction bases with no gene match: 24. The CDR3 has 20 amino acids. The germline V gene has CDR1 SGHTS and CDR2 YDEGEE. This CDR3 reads CASSSGTGISEGRGLETQYF. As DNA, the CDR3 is TGTGCCAGCAGCAGCGGGACAGGGATCAGCGAGGGCCGGGGTTTGGAGACCCAGTACTTC. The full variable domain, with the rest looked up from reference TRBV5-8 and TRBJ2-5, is EAGVTQSPTHLIKTRGQQATLRCSPISGHTSVYWYQQALGLGLQFLLWYDEGEERNRGNFPPRFSGRQFPNYSSELNVNALELEDSALYLCASSSGTGISEGRGLETQYFGPGTRLLVL.

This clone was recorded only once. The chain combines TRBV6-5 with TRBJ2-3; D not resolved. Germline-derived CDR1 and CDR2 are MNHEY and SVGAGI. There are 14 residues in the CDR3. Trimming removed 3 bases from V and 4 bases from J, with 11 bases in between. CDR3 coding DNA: TGTGCCAGCAGTTATGTGTACGCGGCAGATACGCAGTATTTT. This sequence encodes CASSYVYAADTQYF.

The CDR3 nucleotides read TGTGCCAGCAGCCTCGGGACTAGCGGGAGGATAAGCACAGATACGCAGTATTTT. It yields the protein CASSLGTSGRISTDTQYF. The chain uses TRBV28 and TRBJ2-3; TRBD2 matches at 15 bases. The CDR3 runs 18 residues. V trimming: 6 bases; J trimming: 0 bases; junction bases outside the gene matches: 7. Germline V gives CDR1 MDHEN, CDR2 SYDVKM.

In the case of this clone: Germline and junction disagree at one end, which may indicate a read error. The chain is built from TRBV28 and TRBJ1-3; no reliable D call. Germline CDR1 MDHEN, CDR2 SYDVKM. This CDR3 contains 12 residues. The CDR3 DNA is TGTGGCAGCCATACAACTGGAAACACCATATATTTT. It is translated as CGSHTTGNTIYF.

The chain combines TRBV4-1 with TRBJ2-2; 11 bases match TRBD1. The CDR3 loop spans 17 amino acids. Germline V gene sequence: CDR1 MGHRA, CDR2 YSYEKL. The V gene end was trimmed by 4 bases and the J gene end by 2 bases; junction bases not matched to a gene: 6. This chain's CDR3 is CASSPTGTGGNTGELFF. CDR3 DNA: TGCGCCAGCAGCCCAACCGGGACAGGGGGAAACACCGGGGAGCTGTTTTTT.

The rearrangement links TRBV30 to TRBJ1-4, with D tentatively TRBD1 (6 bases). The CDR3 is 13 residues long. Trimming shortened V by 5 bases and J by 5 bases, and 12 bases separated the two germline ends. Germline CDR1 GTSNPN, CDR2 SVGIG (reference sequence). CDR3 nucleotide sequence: TGTGCCTGGTCCCGACAGGAGAATGAAAAACTGTTTTTT. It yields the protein CAWSRQENEKLFF.

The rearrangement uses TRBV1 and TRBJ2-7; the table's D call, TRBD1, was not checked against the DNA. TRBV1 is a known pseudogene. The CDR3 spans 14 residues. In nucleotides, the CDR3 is TGCACCAGCAGTCCGGGGACACCCTCCTACGAGCAGTACTTC. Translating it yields CTSSPGTPSYEQYF.

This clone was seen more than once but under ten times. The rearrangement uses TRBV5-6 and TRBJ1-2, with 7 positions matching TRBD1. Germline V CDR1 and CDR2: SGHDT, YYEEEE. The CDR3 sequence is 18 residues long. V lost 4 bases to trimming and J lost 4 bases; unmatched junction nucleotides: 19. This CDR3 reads CASSLISLYRGNSYGYTF. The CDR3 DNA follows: TGTGCCAGCAGCCTGATAAGCCTTTACAGGGGCAACAGCTATGGCTACACCTTC.